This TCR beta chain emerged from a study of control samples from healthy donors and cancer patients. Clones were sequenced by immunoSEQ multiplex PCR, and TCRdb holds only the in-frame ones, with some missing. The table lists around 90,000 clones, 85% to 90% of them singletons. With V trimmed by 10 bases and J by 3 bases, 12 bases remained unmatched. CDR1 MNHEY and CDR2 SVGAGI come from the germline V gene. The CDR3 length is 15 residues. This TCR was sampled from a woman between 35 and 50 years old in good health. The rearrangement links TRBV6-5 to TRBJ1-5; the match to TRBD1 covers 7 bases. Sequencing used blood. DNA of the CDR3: TGTGCCACCCTACTCCCGACAGGGATCAATCAGCCCCAGCATTTT. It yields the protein CATLLPTGINQPQHF.